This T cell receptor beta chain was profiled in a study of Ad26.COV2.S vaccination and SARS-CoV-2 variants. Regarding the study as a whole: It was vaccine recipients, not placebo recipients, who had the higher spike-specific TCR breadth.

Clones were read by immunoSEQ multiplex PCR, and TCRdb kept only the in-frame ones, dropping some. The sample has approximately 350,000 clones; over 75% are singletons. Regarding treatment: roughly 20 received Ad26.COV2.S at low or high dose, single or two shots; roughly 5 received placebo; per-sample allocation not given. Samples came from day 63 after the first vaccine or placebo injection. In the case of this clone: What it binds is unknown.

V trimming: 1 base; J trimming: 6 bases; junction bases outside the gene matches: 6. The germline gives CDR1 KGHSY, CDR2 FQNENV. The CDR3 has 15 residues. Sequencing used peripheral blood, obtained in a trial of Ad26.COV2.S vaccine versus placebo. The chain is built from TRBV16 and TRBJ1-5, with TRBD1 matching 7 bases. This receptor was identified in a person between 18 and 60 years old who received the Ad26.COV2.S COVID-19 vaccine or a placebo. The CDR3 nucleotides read TGTGCCAGCAGCCAATACAGGGGCCCCGGTCAGCCCCAGCATTTT. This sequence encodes CASSQYRGPGQPQHF. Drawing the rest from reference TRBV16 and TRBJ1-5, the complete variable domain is GEEVAQTPKHLVRGEGQKAKLYCAPIKGHSYVFWYQQVLKNEFKFLISFQNENVFDETGMPKERFSAKCLPNSPCSLEIQATKLEDSAVYFCASSQYRGPGQPQHFGDGTRLSIL.